Here is one T cell receptor (beta chain) with its context. Enrolment of Seattle patients took place during active infection, and they were followed longitudinally. CDR1 is ENHRY, CDR2 SYGVKD, per germline. V lost 0 bases to trimming and J lost 5 bases; unmatched junction nucleotides: 6. The CDR3 covers 15 residues. Measured with immunoSEQ multiplex PCR; TCRdb has only the in-frame clones, and not every one. The data show about 160,000 clones, about 85% seen once. This entry comes from a study of blood T cell repertoires in COVID-19. Study as a whole: COVID-19 samples collected from the United States, Italy and Spain covered acute and convalescent phases.

Sequences were obtained from peripheral blood. The clonotype was recovered from an older man with COVID-19, enrolled during active disease. The rearrangement links TRBV10-3 to TRBJ2-5; 7 bases are a match to TRBD1. CDR3 sequence: CAISESSSQGETQYF. The CDR3 region has the DNA TGTGCCATCAGTGAGTCGTCCTCACAGGGGGAGACCCAGTACTTC.